This entry concerns a single T cell receptor (beta chain). Its antigen is currently unknown. This entry belongs to a study of CD4+ T cells in melanoma. Study-wide results and limits: Reportedly, melanoma neoantigen-specific CD4+ T cells showed varied differentiation states.

Measured with immunoSEQ multiplex PCR; TCRdb has only the in-frame clones, and not every one. The sample holds roughly 10,000 clones, roughly two thirds seen once. Germline V gives CDR1 MNHEY, CDR2 SVGAGI. The CDR3 spans 13 residues. Trimming cost V 6 bases and J 4 bases, with 12 bases left between them. The V call is TRBV6-5, the J call TRBJ1-2; D possibly corresponds to TRBD1 (5 bases). Sequenced input: cells from a culture (not recorded whether cultured in vitro). The TCR sequence derives from a human donor with melanoma. The CDR3 region has the DNA TGTGCCAGCAGCCAAGGGGCACTCTATGGCTACACCTTC. It yields the protein CASSQGALYGYTF.